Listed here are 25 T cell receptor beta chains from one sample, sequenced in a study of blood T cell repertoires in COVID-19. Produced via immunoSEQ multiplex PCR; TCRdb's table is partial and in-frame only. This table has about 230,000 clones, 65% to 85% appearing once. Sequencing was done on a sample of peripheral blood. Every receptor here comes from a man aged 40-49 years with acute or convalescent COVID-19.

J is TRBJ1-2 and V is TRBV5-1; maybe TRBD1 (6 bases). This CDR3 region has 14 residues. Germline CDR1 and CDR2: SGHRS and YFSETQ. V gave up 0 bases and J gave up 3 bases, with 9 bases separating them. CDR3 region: CASSLGPGDYGYTF. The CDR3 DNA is TGCGCCAGCAGCTTGGGGCCAGGGGACTATGGCTACACCTTC.

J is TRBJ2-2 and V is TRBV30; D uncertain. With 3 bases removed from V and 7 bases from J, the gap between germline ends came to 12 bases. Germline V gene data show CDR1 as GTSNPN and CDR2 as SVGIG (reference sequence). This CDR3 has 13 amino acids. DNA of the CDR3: TGTGCCTGGAGCCCGAACCCAGGCGGGGAGCTGTTTTTT. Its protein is CAWSPNPGGELFF.

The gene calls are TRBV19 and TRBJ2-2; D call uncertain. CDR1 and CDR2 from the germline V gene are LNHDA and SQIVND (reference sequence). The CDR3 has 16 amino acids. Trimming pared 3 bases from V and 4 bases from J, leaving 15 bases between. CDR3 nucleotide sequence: TGTGCCAGTAGTATCCTCGGCGGAACATTCACCGGGGAGCTGTTTTTT. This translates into CASSILGGTFTGELFF.

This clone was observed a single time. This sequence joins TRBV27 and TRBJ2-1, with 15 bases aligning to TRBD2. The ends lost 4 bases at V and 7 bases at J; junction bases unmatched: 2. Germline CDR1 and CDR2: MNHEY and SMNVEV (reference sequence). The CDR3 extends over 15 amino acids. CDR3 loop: CASSSGTSGRNEQFF. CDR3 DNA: TGTGCCAGCAGTTCCGGGACTAGCGGGAGGAATGAGCAGTTCTTC.

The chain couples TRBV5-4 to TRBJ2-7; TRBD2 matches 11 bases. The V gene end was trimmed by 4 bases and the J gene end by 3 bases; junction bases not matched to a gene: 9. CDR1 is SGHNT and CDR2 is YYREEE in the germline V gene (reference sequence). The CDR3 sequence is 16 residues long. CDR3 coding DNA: TGTGCCAGCAGCCTACGGCGACTAGCGGGGATCTACGAGCAGTACTTC. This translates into CASSLRRLAGIYEQYF.

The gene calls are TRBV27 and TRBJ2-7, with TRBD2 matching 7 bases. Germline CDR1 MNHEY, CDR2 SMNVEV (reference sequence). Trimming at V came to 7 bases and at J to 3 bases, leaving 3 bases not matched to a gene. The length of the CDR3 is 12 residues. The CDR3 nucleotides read TGTGCCAGCAAGGGCGGGAGCTACGAGCAGTACTTC. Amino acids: CASKGGSYEQYF.

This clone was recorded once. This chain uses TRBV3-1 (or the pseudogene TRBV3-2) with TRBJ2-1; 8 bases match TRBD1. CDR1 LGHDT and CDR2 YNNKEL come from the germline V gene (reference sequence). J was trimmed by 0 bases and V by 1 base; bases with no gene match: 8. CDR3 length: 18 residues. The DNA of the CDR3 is TGTGCCAGCAGCCAAGCACAGGGGGGAATTAGCTCCTACAATGAGCAGTTCTTC. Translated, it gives CASSQAQGGISSYNEQFF.

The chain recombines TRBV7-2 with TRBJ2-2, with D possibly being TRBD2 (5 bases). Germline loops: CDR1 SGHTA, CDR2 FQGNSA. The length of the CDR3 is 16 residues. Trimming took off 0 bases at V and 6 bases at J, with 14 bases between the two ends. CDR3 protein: CASSLAYGGVPGELFF. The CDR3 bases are TGTGCCAGCAGCTTAGCCTACGGAGGAGTCCCCGGGGAGCTGTTTTTT. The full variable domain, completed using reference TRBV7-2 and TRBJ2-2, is GAGVSQSPSNKVTEKGKDVELRCDPISGHTALYWYRQSLGQGLEFLIYFQGNSAPDKSGLPSDRFSAERTGGSVSTLTIQRTQQEDSAVYLCASSLAYGGVPGELFFGEGSRLTVL.

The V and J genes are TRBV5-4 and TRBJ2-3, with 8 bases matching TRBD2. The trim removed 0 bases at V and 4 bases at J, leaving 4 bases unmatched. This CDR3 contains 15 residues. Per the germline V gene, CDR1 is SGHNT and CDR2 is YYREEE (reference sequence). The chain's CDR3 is CASSLVTGGADTQYF. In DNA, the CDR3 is TGTGCCAGCAGCTTGGTCACGGGAGGGGCAGATACGCAGTATTTT.

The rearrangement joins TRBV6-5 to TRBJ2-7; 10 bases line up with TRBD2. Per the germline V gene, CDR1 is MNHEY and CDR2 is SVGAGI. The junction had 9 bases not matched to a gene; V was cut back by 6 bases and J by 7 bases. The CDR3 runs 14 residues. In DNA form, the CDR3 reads TGTGCCAGCAGAGACCTAGCGGGAGTTGGGGAGCAGTACTTC. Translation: CASRDLAGVGEQYF.

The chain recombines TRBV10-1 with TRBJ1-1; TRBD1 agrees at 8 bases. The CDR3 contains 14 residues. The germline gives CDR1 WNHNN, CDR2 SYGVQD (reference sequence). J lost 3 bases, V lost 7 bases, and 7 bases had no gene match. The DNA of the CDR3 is TGCGCCAGCACCTACGACAGGGGAGACACTGAAGCTTTCTTT. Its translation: CASTYDRGDTEAFF.

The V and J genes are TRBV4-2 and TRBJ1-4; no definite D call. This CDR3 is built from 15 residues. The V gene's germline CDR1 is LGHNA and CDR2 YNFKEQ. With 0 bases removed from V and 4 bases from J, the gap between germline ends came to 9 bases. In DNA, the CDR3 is TGTGCCAGCAGCCAAGATCGGGATAATAATGAAAAACTGTTTTTT. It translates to CASSQDRDNNEKLFF.

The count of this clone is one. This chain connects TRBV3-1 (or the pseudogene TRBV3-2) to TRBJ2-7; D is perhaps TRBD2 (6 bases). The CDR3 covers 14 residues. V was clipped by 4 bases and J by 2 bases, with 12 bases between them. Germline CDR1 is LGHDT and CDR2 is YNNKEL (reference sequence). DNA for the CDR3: TGTGCCAGCAGCCCCCCGCGGGGAACCTACGAGCAGTACTTC. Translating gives CASSPPRGTYEQYF.

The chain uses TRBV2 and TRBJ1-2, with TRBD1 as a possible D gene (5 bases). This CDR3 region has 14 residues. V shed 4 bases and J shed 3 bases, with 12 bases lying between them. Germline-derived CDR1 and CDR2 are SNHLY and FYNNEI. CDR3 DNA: TGTGCCAGCAGTGCTGACAGAGGACACTATGGCTACACCTTC. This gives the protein CASSADRGHYGYTF. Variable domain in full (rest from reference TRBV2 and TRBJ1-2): EPEVTQTPSHQVTQMGQEVILRCVPISNHLYFYWYRQILGQKVEFLVSFYNNEISEKSEIFDDQFSVERPDGSNFTLKIRSTKLEDSAMYFCASSADRGHYGYTFGSGTRLTVV.

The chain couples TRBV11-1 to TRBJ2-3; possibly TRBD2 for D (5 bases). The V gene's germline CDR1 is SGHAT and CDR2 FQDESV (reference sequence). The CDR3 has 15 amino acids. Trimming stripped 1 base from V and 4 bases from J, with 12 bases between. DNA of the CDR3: TGTGCCAGCAGCTTAGACCTGGGAGAGGCAGATACGCAGTATTTT. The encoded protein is CASSLDLGEADTQYF.

CDR3 in amino acids: CASTFGGKLFF. CDR3 nucleotide sequence: TGTGCCAGCACCTTCGGGGGGAAACTGTTTTTT. The V gene is TRBV27, the J gene TRBJ1-4; a possible D gene is TRBD1 (5 bases). Germline loops: CDR1 MNHEY, CDR2 SMNVEV (reference sequence). This CDR3 comprises 11 residues. Trimming stripped 7 bases from V and 11 bases from J, with 11 bases between.

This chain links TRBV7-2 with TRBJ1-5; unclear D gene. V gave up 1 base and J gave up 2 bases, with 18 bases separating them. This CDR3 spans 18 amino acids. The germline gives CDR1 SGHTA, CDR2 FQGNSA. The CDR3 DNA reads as TGTGCCAGCAGCTTAGAGGCATTCGGGAGGGAGGGCAATCAGCCCCAGCATTTT. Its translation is CASSLEAFGREGNQPQHF.

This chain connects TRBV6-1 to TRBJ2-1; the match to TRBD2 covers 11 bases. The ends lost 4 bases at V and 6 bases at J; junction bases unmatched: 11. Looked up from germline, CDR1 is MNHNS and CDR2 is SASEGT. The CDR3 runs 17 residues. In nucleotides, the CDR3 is TGTGCCAGCAGTGGTTCGGGTAGCGGGAGGGCGGGCAATGAGCAGTTCTTC. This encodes CASSGSGSGRAGNEQFF.

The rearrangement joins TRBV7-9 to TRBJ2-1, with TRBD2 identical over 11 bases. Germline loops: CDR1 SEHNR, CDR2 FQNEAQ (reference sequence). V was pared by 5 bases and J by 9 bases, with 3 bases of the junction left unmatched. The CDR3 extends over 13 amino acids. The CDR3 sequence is CASSRLAGGEQFF. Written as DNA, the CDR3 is TGTGCCAGCAGCCGCCTAGCGGGAGGTGAGCAGTTCTTC.

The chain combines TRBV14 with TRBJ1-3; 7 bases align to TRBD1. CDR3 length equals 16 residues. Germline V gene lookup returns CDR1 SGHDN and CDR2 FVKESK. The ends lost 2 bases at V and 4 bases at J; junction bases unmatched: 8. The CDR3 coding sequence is TGTGCCAGCAGCCAAATCGGGACAGTGGGAGGAAACACCATATATTTT. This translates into CASSQIGTVGGNTIYF.

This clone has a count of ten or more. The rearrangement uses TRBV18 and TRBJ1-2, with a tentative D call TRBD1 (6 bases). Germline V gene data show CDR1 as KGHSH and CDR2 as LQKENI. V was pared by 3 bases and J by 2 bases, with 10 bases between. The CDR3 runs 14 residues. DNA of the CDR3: TGTGCCAGCTCACCTACAGGGAACAACTATGGCTACACCTTC. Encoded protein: CASSPTGNNYGYTF.

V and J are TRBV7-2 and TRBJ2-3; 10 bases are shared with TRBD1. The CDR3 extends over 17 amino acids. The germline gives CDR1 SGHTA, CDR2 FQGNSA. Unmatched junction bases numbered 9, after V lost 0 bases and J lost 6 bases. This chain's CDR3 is CASSLAPTGTGEDTQYF. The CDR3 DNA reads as TGTGCCAGCAGCTTAGCCCCTACTGGGACAGGGGAGGATACGCAGTATTTT.

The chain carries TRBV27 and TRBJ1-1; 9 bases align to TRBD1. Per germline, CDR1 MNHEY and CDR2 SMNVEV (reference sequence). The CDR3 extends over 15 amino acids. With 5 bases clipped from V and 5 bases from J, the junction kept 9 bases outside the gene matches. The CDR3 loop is CASSPRDRDGTEAFF. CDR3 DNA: TGTGCCAGCAGTCCGCGGGACAGGGATGGTACTGAAGCTTTCTTT.

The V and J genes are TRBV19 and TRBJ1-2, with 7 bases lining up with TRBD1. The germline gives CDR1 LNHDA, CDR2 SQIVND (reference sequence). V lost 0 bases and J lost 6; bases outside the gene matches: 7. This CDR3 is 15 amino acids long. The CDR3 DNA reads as TGTGCCAGTAGTATAGACGCACAGGGGACGAATGGCTACACCTTC. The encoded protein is CASSIDAQGTNGYTF. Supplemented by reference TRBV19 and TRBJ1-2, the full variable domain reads DGGITQSPKYLFRKEGQNVTLSCEQNLNHDAMYWYRQDPGQGLRLIYYSQIVNDFQKGDIAEGYSVSREKKESFPLTVTSAQKNPTAFYLCASSIDAQGTNGYTFGSGTRLTVV.

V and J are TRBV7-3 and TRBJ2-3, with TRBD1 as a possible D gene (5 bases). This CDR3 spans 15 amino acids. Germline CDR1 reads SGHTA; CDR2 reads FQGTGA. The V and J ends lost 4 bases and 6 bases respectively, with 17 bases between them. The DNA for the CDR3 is TGTGCCAGCAGCTCCCGCCCAGCACCAGGGGATACGCAGTATTTT. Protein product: CASSSRPAPGDTQYF.